The 32 T cell receptor beta chains below were found in one sample sequenced in a study of blood T cell repertoires in COVID-19 (dated by TCRdb to the early 2020s). The library was prepared using the immunoSEQ multiplex PCR assay. This is the immuneACCESS table as TCRdb keeps it, with only in-frame sequences that have V and J called. A part of the clones is gone; compared with another copy, unresolved V genes explain less than half, and the rest is unexplained. For this sample the table gives around 220,000 clones, of which roughly 88% were detected only once. Roughly 14% of the sample is held by the ten biggest clonotypes. The sample comprised PBMCs or T cells enriched from blood (not recorded which). These receptors all come from a woman in her fifties or sixties with acute COVID-19.

The genes are TRBV2 and TRBJ2-5, with TRBD1 as a possible D gene (6 bases). The CDR3 extends over 12 amino acids. Germline loops: CDR1 SNHLY, CDR2 FYNNEI. V shed 6 bases and J shed 4 bases, with 9 bases lying between them. The CDR3 nucleotides are TGTGCCAGCAGCGACAGGAGAGAGACCCAGTACTTC. The encoded protein is CASSDRRETQYF.

There are a few counts of this clone. The rearrangement uses TRBV9 and TRBJ2-3, with D perhaps matching TRBD2 (5 bases). Trimming stripped 0 bases from V and 0 bases from J, with 11 bases between. The germline CDR1 and CDR2 sequences are SGDLS and YYNGEE. The CDR3 has 16 amino acids. CDR3 residues: CASSVGFGGSTDTQYF. For the CDR3, the DNA is TGTGCCAGCAGCGTAGGTTTTGGCGGGAGCACAGATACGCAGTATTTT. Filled out from reference TRBV9 and TRBJ2-3, the complete variable domain reads DSGVTQTPKHLITATGQRVTLRCSPRSGDLSVYWYQQSLDQGLQFLIQYYNGEERAKGNILERFSAQQFPDLHSELNLSSLELGDSALYFCASSVGFGGSTDTQYFGPGTRLTVL.

A word on this clone: Compared with germline, one end of the junction differs, possibly owing to a read error. The gene calls are TRBV7-7 and TRBJ2-2, with a weak D call TRBD2 (5 bases). The CDR3 is 17 amino acids. CDR1 is SSHAT, CDR2 FNYEAQ, per germline (reference sequence). The CDR3 nucleotides are TGTGCTAGCAGCCGTACGGGATCAAGCGCGAACACCGGGGAGCTGTTTTTT. Residues: CASSRTGSSANTGELFF.

The chain employs TRBV27 and TRBJ2-7, with TRBD1 identical over 7 bases. The junction had 7 bases not matched to a gene; V was cut back by 2 bases and J by 3 bases. The germline CDR1 and CDR2 sequences are MNHEY and SMNVEV (reference sequence). This CDR3 contains 15 residues. CDR3 in amino acids: CASSLTGTVVYEQYF. DNA of the CDR3: TGTGCCAGCAGTTTAACCGGGACAGTCGTCTACGAGCAGTACTTC.

This clone came up a few times. J is TRBJ2-1 and V is TRBV30, with 8 bases matching TRBD1. CDR1 GTSNPN and CDR2 SVGIG come from the germline V gene (reference sequence). J gave up 4 bases and V 0 bases, and 20 bases lay outside the gene matches. The CDR3 is 20 amino acids. CDR3 DNA: TGTGCCTGGAGTGTATTGGTGTCAGGGGGCAAAAGGTTTTCATACAATGAGCAGTTCTTC. This codes for CAWSVLVSGGKRFSYNEQFF.

The rearrangement links TRBV5-3 to TRBJ1-5, with D hard to call. TRBV5-3 qualifies as an ORF whose function is uncertain. Trimming took 0 bases from V and 3 from J, leaving 13 bases between them. This CDR3 comprises 16 residues. The CDR3, as DNA: TGTGCCAGAAGCTTGGTCCAGGATCTACTCAATCAGCCCCAGCATTTT. It specifies CARSLVQDLLNQPQHF.

The V call is TRBV7-9, the J call TRBJ2-1, with 10 nucleotides matching TRBD2. The V and J ends lost 1 base and 8 bases, in that order; junction bases with no gene match: 11. Germline V lookup: CDR1 SEHNR, CDR2 FQNEAQ (reference sequence). This CDR3 is built from 17 residues. The CDR3 region has the DNA TGTGCCAGCAGCTTAGGTTGGAGCGGGAGGGCCGGAGATGAGCAGTTCTTC. Translation gives CASSLGWSGRAGDEQFF. The full variable domain, in which reference TRBV7-9 and TRBJ2-1 provide the parts outside the CDR3, is DTGVSQNPRHKITKRGQNVTFRCDPISEHNRLYWYRQTLGQGPEFLTYFQNEAQLEKSRLLSDRFSAERPKGSFSTLEIQRTEQGDSAMYLCASSLGWSGRAGDEQFFGPGTRLTVL.

V usage is TRBV9 and J usage is TRBJ1-1; perhaps TRBD1 as D (5 bases). Germline values: CDR1 SGDLS, CDR2 YYNGEE. The CDR3 totals 13 residues. Trimming removed 3 bases from V and 1 base from J, with 7 bases in between. CDR3 sequence: CASSATGNTEAFF. CDR3 DNA: TGTGCCAGCAGCGCAACAGGGAACACTGAAGCTTTCTTT.

J is TRBJ1-2 and V is TRBV27; TRBD1 matches at 7 bases. Germline CDR1 and CDR2: MNHEY and SMNVEV (reference sequence). V shed 3 bases, J shed 3 bases, and the junction held 4 bases outside the gene matches. The CDR3 consists of 14 residues. The CDR3 DNA follows: TGTGCCAGCAGTTTTAGTACAGGGGACTATGGCTACACCTTC. Translating it yields CASSFSTGDYGYTF.

The chain employs TRBV7-9 and TRBJ2-2, with 10 nucleotides matching TRBD1. V shed 8 bases and J 6 bases; nucleotides not matched to a gene: 6. The CDR3 is 14 amino acids. Per the germline V gene, CDR1 is SEHNR and CDR2 is FQNEAQ (reference sequence). The CDR3 DNA reads as TGTGCCAGCTGGACAGGGGGATCGGCCGGGGAGCTGTTTTTT. Translated, it gives CASWTGGSAGELFF.

The CDR3 spells CASSEARTGTGVYF. CDR3 DNA sequence: TGTGCCAGCAGTGAAGCGCGAACCGGGACAGGGGTTTATTTT. V usage is TRBV2 and J usage is TRBJ2-3, with 10 bases identical to TRBD1. Germline V gene sequence: CDR1 SNHLY, CDR2 FYNNEI. The CDR3 extends over 14 amino acids. Germline trimming cut 0 bases from V and 15 bases from J; bases unmatched to any gene: 9.

V gene TRBV7-2 combines with J gene TRBJ2-7, with TRBD2 identical over 8 bases. The CDR3 is 15 residues long. Germline CDR1 reads SGHTA; CDR2 reads FQGNSA. V dropped 0 bases and J dropped 4; count of bases not matched to a gene: 5. The CDR3 is CASSLAGTSSYEQYF. Written as DNA, the CDR3 is TGTGCCAGCAGCTTAGCGGGGACTAGTTCTTACGAGCAGTACTTC.

This clone was counted only a few times. The chain combines TRBV28 with TRBJ1-3; maybe TRBD1 (5 bases). Germline V CDR1 and CDR2: MDHEN, SYDVKM. The CDR3 runs to 17 residues. Deletions cut 0 bases from V and 0 bases from J, with 12 bases between. The CDR3 nucleotides are TGTGCCAGCAGTTTATGGTCACCCAGGGACTCTGGAAACACCATATATTTT. This codes for CASSLWSPRDSGNTIYF.

This chain joins TRBV28 and TRBJ1-3; the D gene is possibly TRBD1 (6 bases). Deletions cut 4 bases from V and 2 bases from J, with 21 bases between. The CDR3 contains 18 residues. Germline V CDR1 and CDR2: MDHEN, SYDVKM. In DNA, the CDR3 is TGTGCCAGCAGTTGGGACGCCGTCAGGGGAAAACCTGGAAACACCATATATTTT. Its translation: CASSWDAVRGKPGNTIYF.

V usage is TRBV6-5 and J usage is TRBJ1-4, with a possible D match to TRBD1 (5 bases). V lost 6 bases and J 3 bases, leaving 14 bases between the germline ends. Germline V lookup: CDR1 MNHEY, CDR2 SVGAGI. The CDR3 consists of 15 residues. The DNA of the CDR3 is TGTGCCAGCAGGGGGGGGATAGCATCTAATGAAAAACTGTTTTTT. As protein: CASRGGIASNEKLFF.

The rearrangement links TRBV7-2 to TRBJ2-1; D possibly corresponds to TRBD2 (5 bases). Germline lookup yields CDR1 SGHTA and CDR2 FQGNSA. V lost 6 bases, J lost 7 bases, and 19 bases lay in between. The CDR3 sequence is 15 residues long. The CDR3 bases are TGTGCCAGCAGGGTCCGTACGGGAACTCTAAATGAGCAGTTCTTC. Protein product: CASRVRTGTLNEQFF.

The chain uses TRBV5-4 and TRBJ2-1; 8 bases are shared with TRBD2. The CDR3 covers 15 residues. Germline lookup yields CDR1 SGHNT and CDR2 YYREEE (reference sequence). Unmatched junction bases numbered 4, after V lost 1 base and J lost 4 bases. The DNA of the CDR3 is TGTGCCAGCAGCTTGACTAGCGGACTATACAATGAGCAGTTCTTC. Encoded protein: CASSLTSGLYNEQFF.

The chain carries TRBV18 and TRBJ2-7; TRBD2 agrees at 9 bases. The V segment lost 3 bases and the J segment 6 bases; nucleotides outside the gene matches: 9. The CDR3 covers 15 residues. Germline V gene sequence: CDR1 KGHSH, CDR2 LQKENI. CDR3 DNA sequence: TGTGCCAGCTCACCCATTAGCGGGAGTGGGGGCGAGCAGTACTTC. Protein: CASSPISGSGGEQYF.

This chain connects TRBV2 to TRBJ1-4; D possibly corresponds to TRBD1 (6 bases). V was shortened by 1 base and J by 3 bases, with 9 bases between the two germline ends. Per the germline V gene, CDR1 is SNHLY and CDR2 is FYNNEI. The CDR3 loop spans 15 amino acids. CDR3 nucleotide sequence: TGTGCCAGCAGTGAAGAGGACAGACCTAATGAAAAACTGTTTTTT. Translating it yields CASSEEDRPNEKLFF.

The gene calls are TRBV24-1 and TRBJ1-2, with D maybe TRBD1 (6 bases). Looked up from germline, CDR1 is KGHDR and CDR2 is SFDVKD. V gave up 5 bases and J gave up 6 bases, with 6 bases separating them. This CDR3 comprises 11 residues. DNA for the CDR3: TGTGCCACCAGTGGGACAGATGGCTACACCTTC. This translates into CATSGTDGYTF.

The chain is built from TRBV6-6 and TRBJ2-7; possibly TRBD1 for D (6 bases). Germline CDR1 MNHNY, CDR2 SVGAGI (reference sequence). The CDR3 consists of 14 residues. V lost 5 bases to trimming and J lost 6 bases, with 17 bases between them. The CDR3 loop reads CASSGGSRVAEQYF. For the CDR3, the DNA is TGTGCCAGCAGTGGGGGCTCGAGGGTAGCCGAGCAGTACTTC.

The chain couples TRBV18 to TRBJ2-6; 9 bases are shared with TRBD1. V gave up 1 base and J gave up 0 bases; unmatched junction bases: 4. Germline lookup yields CDR1 KGHSH and CDR2 LQKENI. The CDR3 runs 18 residues. The CDR3 here is CASSPLSGQGSGANVLTF. In nucleotides, the CDR3 is TGTGCCAGCTCACCACTTTCGGGACAGGGCTCTGGGGCCAACGTCCTGACTTTC.

The rearrangement links TRBV6-2 or TRBV6-3 to TRBJ1-6; tentative D call: TRBD1 (6 bases). The CDR3 contains 17 residues. V was trimmed by 3 bases and J by 6 bases, leaving 18 bases between them. CDR1 and CDR2 (germline): MNHEY, SVGEGT. The CDR3 loop is CASSYLSTGRSNSPLHF. The CDR3 DNA is TGTGCCAGCAGTTATTTATCTACAGGGAGAAGTAATTCACCCCTCCACTTT.

The chain is built from TRBV19 and TRBJ2-3; 15 nucleotides line up with TRBD2. The trim removed 4 bases at V and 1 base at J, leaving 9 bases unmatched. Germline CDR1 and CDR2: LNHDA and SQIVND (reference sequence). This CDR3 region has 19 residues. The CDR3 DNA sequence: TGTGCCAGTAGTAAGGGACTAGCGGGAGGCTCGTTTGGCACAGATACGCAGTATTTT. Translation gives CASSKGLAGGSFGTDTQYF.

This clone was counted a single time. The chain is built from TRBV5-1 and TRBJ2-3; D may be TRBD2 (6 bases). The CDR3 spans 16 residues. Germline CDR1 and CDR2: SGHRS and YFSETQ. With 0 bases removed from V and 1 base from J, the gap between germline ends came to 12 bases. The CDR3 nucleotides are TGCGCCAGCAGCTTGGCCTCGGTAGCGGGCACAGATACGCAGTATTTT. Protein: CASSLASVAGTDTQYF.

The chain has TRBV30 and TRBJ2-7; weak D call: TRBD2 (6 bases). The germline CDR1 and CDR2 sequences are GTSNPN and SVGIG (reference sequence). CDR3 length equals 14 residues. V was shortened by 2 bases and J by 3 bases, with 14 bases between the two germline ends. The CDR3 region is CAWSPEEGRYEQYF. The CDR3 DNA reads TGTGCCTGGAGTCCCGAGGAGGGCCGCTACGAGCAGTACTTC.

The rearrangement joins TRBV28 to TRBJ1-5, with D possibly TRBD1 on 6 matching bases. CDR3 length: 15 amino acids. V was trimmed by 2 bases and J by 6 bases, leaving 14 bases between them. Germline V gives CDR1 MDHEN, CDR2 SYDVKM. As DNA, the CDR3 is TGTGCCAGCAGTTTAGGGCCGCAGGGGAGTCAGCCCCAGCATTTT. This encodes CASSLGPQGSQPQHF.

The rearrangement links TRBV29-1 to TRBJ2-2; D perhaps matches TRBD1 (6 bases). This CDR3 has 14 residues. Germline CDR1 reads SQVTM; CDR2 reads ANQGSEA. Deletions cut 6 bases from V and 5 bases from J, with 16 bases between. CDR3 nucleotides: TGCAGCGTCCTACCACAGGGTTCTACCGGGGAGCTGTTTTTT. Its translation: CSVLPQGSTGELFF.

This chain links TRBV2 with TRBJ2-4; maybe TRBD1 (6 bases). V was shortened by 6 bases and J by 6 bases, with 15 bases between the two germline ends. The germline CDR1 and CDR2 sequences are SNHLY and FYNNEI. CDR3 size: 14 residues. CDR3 amino acids: CASSYATGRNIQYF. The CDR3 coding sequence is TGTGCCAGCAGCTACGCAACAGGGAGAAACATTCAGTACTTC.

The gene calls are TRBV7-2 and TRBJ1-6; D perhaps matches TRBD1 (6 bases). This CDR3 has 15 residues. In germline, CDR1 is SGHTA, CDR2 FQGNSA. V gave up 2 bases and J gave up 10 bases, with 15 bases separating them. The CDR3 coding sequence is TGTGCCAGCAGCTTAACGCCGACAGGCCGATCACCCCTCCACTTT. Translated: CASSLTPTGRSPLHF.

The chain couples TRBV2 to TRBJ1-1; possibly TRBD1 for D (6 bases). This CDR3 has 19 amino acids. The germline CDR1 and CDR2 sequences are SNHLY and FYNNEI. Trimming stripped 2 bases from V and 1 base from J, with 23 bases between. The CDR3 loop is CASSETFGQIVLRNTEAFF. In DNA, the CDR3 is TGTGCCAGCAGTGAAACCTTCGGACAGATCGTTCTTAGGAACACTGAAGCTTTCTTT.

This chain uses TRBV3-1 (or the pseudogene TRBV3-2) with TRBJ2-7; a possible D gene is TRBD1 (6 bases). This CDR3 comprises 13 residues. With 1 base removed from V and 6 bases from J, the gap between germline ends came to 10 bases. CDR1 and CDR2 (germline): LGHDT, YNNKEL (reference sequence). The CDR3 sequence: CASSQVGRGEQYF. Written as DNA, the CDR3 is TGTGCCAGCAGCCAAGTGGGCAGGGGCGAGCAGTACTTC.